This is a list of T cell receptor beta chains from one sample in a study of T cells in Graves' hyperthyroidism and ophthalmopathy. MiXCR, applied by TCRdb to the multiplex PCR reads, yields one record per CDR3 protein. Of 600,000 to 900,000 distinct CDR3 sequences listed, about a sixth are singletons. Material for sequencing was blood. All receptors derive from a man younger than 35 with Graves' hyperthyroidism. The CDR3 runs from the conserved cysteine through the conserved F or W. A D gene is named only where the DNA matches it firmly. Not all rows give a size; the values are once, few, many and, for expanded clones, a class.

d_gene: TRBD1
j_gene: TRBJ1-2
abundance: few
v_gene: TRBV20-1
CDR3aa: CSAVTGTANYGYTF
CDR3nt: TGCAGTGCAGTAACCGGGACAGCCAACTATGGCTACACCTTC

d_gene: TRBD2
j_gene: TRBJ2-7
abundance: many
v_gene: TRBV5-1
CDR3aa: CASSFTSGSRYEQYF
CDR3nt: TGCGCCAGCAGCTTCACTAGCGGGAGCCGCTACGAGCAGTACTTC

d_gene: -
j_gene: TRBJ2-4
abundance: once
v_gene: TRBV11-2
CDR3aa: CASSRAGIGKNIQYF
CDR3nt: TGTGCCAGCAGCAGAGCCGGGATTGGGAAAAACATTCAGTACTTC

d_gene: TRBD1
j_gene: TRBJ1-1
abundance: few
v_gene: TRBV9
CDR3aa: CASSGQRGDREAFF
CDR3nt: TGTGCCAGCAGCGGCCAACGGGGGGACAGGGAAGCTTTCTTT

d_gene: -
j_gene: TRBJ2-5
abundance: many
v_gene: TRBV7-8
CDR3aa: CASSLADGQETQYF
CDR3nt: TGTGCCAGCAGCTTGGCAGACGGGCAAGAGACCCAGTACTTC

d_gene: -
j_gene: TRBJ2-6
abundance: few
v_gene: TRBV24-1
CDR3aa: CATSESGQAFSGANVLTF
CDR3nt: TGTGCCACCAGTGAGTCGGGGCAGGCCTTCTCTGGGGCCAACGTCCTGACTTTC

d_gene: -
j_gene: TRBJ2-2
abundance: few
v_gene: TRBV5-5
CDR3aa: CASSFVSNTGELFF
CDR3nt: TGTGCCAGCAGCTTTGTGTCGAACACCGGGGAGCTGTTTTTT

d_gene: -
j_gene: TRBJ1-4
abundance: -
v_gene: TRBV12-3/TRBV12-4
CDR3aa: CTSRVRGEKLFF
CDR3nt: TGTACCAGCAGGGTCAGGGGTGAAAAACTGTTTTTT

d_gene: TRBD1
j_gene: TRBJ1-2
abundance: few
v_gene: TRBV5-5
CDR3aa: CASSLGPGQGNYGYTF
CDR3nt: TGTGCCAGCAGCTTGGGTCCGGGACAGGGGAACTATGGCTACACCTTC

d_gene: -
j_gene: TRBJ2-7
abundance: many
v_gene: TRBV12-3/TRBV12-4
CDR3aa: CASSLRDGTYEQYF
CDR3nt: TGTGCCAGCAGTCTCCGGGACGGTACCTACGAGCAGTACTTC

d_gene: -
j_gene: TRBJ1-4
abundance: once
v_gene: TRBV11-1
CDR3aa: CASSLASERVKLFF
CDR3nt: TGTGCCAGCAGCTTAGCGTCGGAGCGTGTAAAACTGTTTTTT